These 18 T cell receptor beta chains were sequenced from one sample in a study of blood T cell repertoires in COVID-19. Assay used: immunoSEQ multiplex PCR; TCRdb lists only in-frame clones, some missing. The top ten hold approximately 11% of the sample, which has about 260,000 clones, about 88% seen once. Sequences were obtained from peripheral blood. All receptors derive from a woman aged 25 to 39 with COVID-19, enrolled during active disease.

This clone showed up just once. CDR3 sequence: CASSGSVGTDTQYF. The CDR3 nucleotides read TGCGCCAGCAGTGGCAGCGTCGGCACAGATACGCAGTATTTT. The chain uses TRBV10-1 and TRBJ2-3; no clear D gene. Trimming pared 4 bases from V and 1 base from J, leaving 9 bases between. From germline, CDR1 is WNHNN and CDR2 SYGVQD (reference sequence). The CDR3 contains 14 residues.

The CDR3 DNA sequence: TGTGCCAGCCGACTCCAAGAGACCCAGTACTTC. As protein: CASRLQETQYF. The chain recombines TRBV2 with TRBJ2-5; D remains unclear. The CDR3 is 11 amino acids. Germline V gene lookup returns CDR1 SNHLY and CDR2 FYNNEI. V was pared by 8 bases and J by 1 base, with 5 bases between.

The sample holds a few counts of this clone. The chain recombines TRBV7-9 with TRBJ1-6; D unclear. V lost 2 bases, J lost 8 bases, and 7 bases lay in between. Germline CDR1 SEHNR, CDR2 FQNEAQ (reference sequence). CDR3 length equals 13 residues. The CDR3 nucleotides are TGTGCCAGCAGCTTATTTTCTGATTCACCCCTCCACTTT. It is translated as CASSLFSDSPLHF.

The chain joins TRBV28 to TRBJ2-1, with 8 bases identical to TRBD1. With V trimmed by 7 bases and J by 2 bases, 7 bases remained unmatched. The CDR3 covers 15 residues. The germline V gene encodes CDR1 MDHEN and CDR2 SYDVKM. Here the CDR3 DNA reads TGTGCCAGCACCTACAGGGGGATAACCTACAATGAGCAGTTCTTC. Protein sequence: CASTYRGITYNEQFF.

The chain uses TRBV7-2 and TRBJ1-1, with D unresolved. The length of the CDR3 is 16 residues. Germline lookup yields CDR1 SGHTA and CDR2 FQGNSA. Trimming cost V 5 bases and J 1 base, with 17 bases left between them. CDR3 residues: CASSLRLGSGNTEAFF. The CDR3 bases are TGTGCCAGCAGCCTAAGACTCGGGTCCGGGAACACTGAAGCTTTCTTT.

This clone came up once. This chain uses TRBV4-3 with TRBJ1-2; TRBD1 aligns across 7 bases. Germline CDR1 LGHNA, CDR2 YSLEER. The CDR3 has 15 amino acids. V was pared by 4 bases and J by 5 bases, with 10 bases of the junction left unmatched. The CDR3 is CASSPRTGGEYGYTF. The DNA for the CDR3 is TGCGCCAGCAGCCCTCGGACAGGTGGGGAATATGGCTACACCTTC.

This sequence joins TRBV5-8 and TRBJ2-1; D is perhaps TRBD2 (6 bases). CDR1 SGHTS and CDR2 YDEGEE come from the germline V gene. The V gene lost 3 bases and the J gene lost 1 base, with 11 bases spanning the gap. The CDR3 covers 15 residues. DNA for the CDR3: TGTGCCAGCAGCTACTGGGGGGAATCCTACAATGAGCAGTTCTTC. Translation: CASSYWGESYNEQFF.

Concerning this clone itself: This sample includes further DNA sequences coding for the same CDR3. The rearrangement links TRBV11-3 to TRBJ1-1; 7 bases agree with TRBD1. Germline values: CDR1 SGHNT, CDR2 YENEEA. Unmatched junction bases numbered 3, after V lost 5 bases and J lost 0 bases. This CDR3 is 14 amino acids long. This chain's CDR3 is CASSRDSLNTEAFF. The CDR3 DNA reads as TGTGCCAGCAGCCGGGACAGTCTGAACACTGAAGCTTTCTTT.

The chain combines TRBV6-5 with TRBJ1-2; the D is unclear. The CDR3 loop spans 14 amino acids. Trimming removed 4 bases from V and 8 bases from J, with 17 bases in between. CDR1 is MNHEY, CDR2 SVGAGI, per germline. CDR3: CASSSLSTSRGYTF. For the CDR3, the DNA is TGTGCCAGCAGTTCCCTGTCAACTTCGAGGGGCTACACCTTC.

The gene calls are TRBV6-2 or TRBV6-3 and TRBJ2-7, with 9 bases matching TRBD2. The germline CDR1 and CDR2 sequences are MNHEY and SVGEGT. The CDR3 is 17 residues long. Trimming at V came to 0 bases and at J to 1 base, leaving 7 bases not matched to a gene. CDR3 DNA: TGTGCCAGCAGTTACTCCCTGATAGCGGGAGTTTCCTACGAGCAGTACTTC. It translates to CASSYSLIAGVSYEQYF.

This chain joins TRBV18 and TRBJ2-3, with 9 bases fitting TRBD2. There are 15 residues in the CDR3. The V gene's germline CDR1 is KGHSH and CDR2 LQKENI. The junction had 3 bases not matched to a gene; V was cut back by 2 bases and J by 3 bases. The CDR3 protein is CASSPKRGETDTQYF. In nucleotides, the CDR3 is TGTGCCAGCTCACCAAAGCGGGGGGAGACAGATACGCAGTATTTT.

This clone was counted once. The chain combines TRBV25-1 with TRBJ1-1; tentative D call: TRBD1 (6 bases). V was shortened by 6 bases and J by 1 base, with 9 bases between the two germline ends. CDR1 is MGHDK, CDR2 SYGVNS, per germline. The CDR3 covers 13 residues. The CDR3 reads CASSLTGNTEAFF. In DNA form, the CDR3 reads TGTGCCAGCAGCCTGACAGGGAACACTGAAGCTTTCTTT.

The chain has TRBV2 and TRBJ1-1; D remains unclear. The V end lost 1 base, the J end lost 6 bases, and 18 bases lay between the germline ends. Germline CDR1 is SNHLY and CDR2 is FYNNEI. The CDR3 runs 16 residues. The CDR3 loop reads CASSEEDRDLGAEAFF. The CDR3 DNA is TGTGCCAGCAGTGAAGAGGACCGGGATCTTGGGGCTGAAGCTTTCTTT.

The chain couples TRBV18 to TRBJ1-2; 8 bases are shared with TRBD1. The junction had 18 bases not matched to a gene; V was cut back by 6 bases and J by 6 bases. The CDR3 runs 17 residues. Germline V lookup: CDR1 KGHSH, CDR2 LQKENI. The CDR3 spells CASSLKTGVPVGNGYTF. The CDR3 DNA sequence: TGTGCCAGCTCTTTAAAGACAGGGGTGCCTGTCGGGAATGGCTACACCTTC.

The chain has TRBV9 and TRBJ2-5; TRBD2 matches 7 bases. Trimming at V came to 0 bases and at J to 1 base, leaving 3 bases not matched to a gene. Per germline, CDR1 SGDLS and CDR2 YYNGEE. CDR3 size: 15 residues. CDR3 sequence reads: CASSVGAGFQETQYF. The CDR3 DNA is TGTGCCAGCAGCGTAGGAGCGGGGTTCCAAGAGACCCAGTACTTC. Variable domain in full (rest from reference TRBV9 and TRBJ2-5): DSGVTQTPKHLITATGQRVTLRCSPRSGDLSVYWYQQSLDQGLQFLIQYYNGEERAKGNILERFSAQQFPDLHSELNLSSLELGDSALYFCASSVGAGFQETQYFGPGTRLLVL.

This chain connects TRBV27 to TRBJ1-5; D gene unclear. Germline V lookup: CDR1 MNHEY, CDR2 SMNVEV (reference sequence). This CDR3 has 14 amino acids. Trimming removed 6 bases at V and 0 bases at J, with 9 bases between. The CDR3 region has the DNA TGTGCCAGCAGGCCCGCGGCTAGCAATCAGCCCCAGCATTTT. Protein product: CASRPAASNQPQHF.

The genes are TRBV9 and TRBJ2-1, with D tentatively TRBD2 (5 bases). V gave up 0 bases and J gave up 0 bases, with 10 bases separating them. Germline CDR1 is SGDLS and CDR2 is YYNGEE. The CDR3 consists of 16 residues. CDR3 nucleotide sequence: TGTGCCAGCAGCGTAGATGAGGGAAGCTCCTACAATGAGCAGTTCTTC. Its protein product is CASSVDEGSSYNEQFF.

The chain is built from TRBV18 and TRBJ2-5; D possibly corresponds to TRBD1 (5 bases). CDR1 and CDR2 (germline): KGHSH, LQKENI. V dropped 2 bases and J dropped 5 bases, with 15 bases sitting between them. The CDR3 loop spans 15 amino acids. CDR3 in amino acids: CASSPGSTVGETQYF. The CDR3 DNA reads TGTGCCAGCTCACCAGGGTCGACAGTAGGGGAGACCCAGTACTTC.